This T cell receptor (beta chain) derives from a study of T cell responses to AZD1222 COVID-19 vaccine. This CDR3 is 15 amino acids long. Study-wide results and caveats: Females made up more of the donors, who were largely white British, and clonal diversity may have come out too low.

The assay was immunoSEQ multiplex PCR, and TCRdb's table has in-frame clones only and misses some. In the table there are about 100,000 clones, about 90% of which are singletons. Points on this clone: What it binds is not known.

The chain couples TRBV21-1 to TRBJ2-3. TRBV21-1 counts as a pseudogene. The source material was peripheral blood, sampled on day 0 of AZD1222 vaccination. The clonotype originates from an adult in good health. In nucleotides, the CDR3 is TGTGCCAGCAGCAAAGGTACCCCTAGCACAGATACGCAGTATTTT. This translates into CASSKGTPSTDTQYF.